The 9 T cell receptor beta chains below come from one sample, sequenced in a study of T cells in Graves' hyperthyroidism and ophthalmopathy. Amplification targeted TCR beta CDR3 regions from RNA transcripts. HTBI primers were employed in a first-round RT-PCR of the TCR CDR3. TCRdb called the multiplex PCR reads again in MiXCR, with one record for every CDR3 protein. There are around 340,000 distinct CDR3 sequences in the sample; around a fifth occur only once, and about 50% lies in the top ten. Sequencing was performed on blood. All receptors derive from a woman in her 50s with Graves' hyperthyroidism.

The chain links TRBV10-1 to TRBJ2-2; 9 bases map to TRBD2. The CDR3 sequence is 13 residues long. Looked up from germline, CDR1 is WNHNN and CDR2 is SYGVQD (reference sequence). CDR3: CSPGLAKHRELFF. CDR3 in DNA: TGCTCACCGGGACTAGCCAAACACCGGGAGCTGTTTTTT.

This clonotype was observed a few times. The V gene is TRBV9, the J gene TRBJ1-2, with D perhaps TRBD1 (6 bases). Germline V lookup: CDR1 SGDLS, CDR2 YYNGEE. This CDR3 is 15 amino acids long. V was pared by 3 bases and J by 8 bases, with 20 bases between. CDR3 in amino acids: CASSAGLSGESGYTF. As DNA, the CDR3 is TGTGCCAGCAGCGCCGGCCTGTCAGGGGAGTCGGGCTACACCTTC.

There are many counts of this clonotype. The chain is built from TRBV5-1 and TRBJ2-7; a weak D match, TRBD1 (6 bases). Germline CDR1 SGHRS, CDR2 YFSETQ. V lost 4 bases and J lost 5, with 19 bases in between. CDR3 length: 15 amino acids. CDR3 DNA: TGCGCCAGCAGCCTACCCAGGGGAGTTGGGGACGAGCAGTACTTC. It yields the protein CASSLPRGVGDEQYF. Based on the CDR3 plus reference TRBV5-1 and TRBJ2-7, the full variable domain is KAGVTQTPRYLIKTRGQQVTLSCSPISGHRSVSWYQQTPGQGLQFLFEYFSETQRNKGNFPGRFSGRQFSNSRSEMNVSTLELGDSALYLCASSLPRGVGDEQYFGPGTRLTVT.

The chain is built from TRBV15 and TRBJ1-4; D might be TRBD1 (6 bases). The CDR3 has 16 residues. V lost 1 base, J lost 4 bases, and 13 bases lay in between. Germline loops: CDR1 LNHNV, CDR2 YYDKDF (reference sequence). In DNA form, the CDR3 reads TGTGCCACCAGCAGAGGGTGGACAGAACATAATGAAAAACTGTTTTTT. Encoded protein: CATSRGWTEHNEKLFF. Filled out from reference TRBV15 and TRBJ1-4, the complete variable domain reads DAMVIQNPRYQVTQFGKPVTLSCSQTLNHNVMYWYQQKSSQAPKLLFHYYDKDFNNEADTPDNFQSRRPNTSFCFLDIRSPGLGDTAMYLCATSRGWTEHNEKLFFGSGTQLSVL.

V gene TRBV29-1 combines with J gene TRBJ1-2, with D tentatively TRBD1 (6 bases). Germline V gives CDR1 SQVTM, CDR2 ANQGSEA. The CDR3 spans 12 residues. V lost 7 bases and J lost 6, with 15 bases in between. DNA for the CDR3: TGCAGCGCCGGAGGGGGGAGAGATGGCTACACCTTC. It is translated as CSAGGGRDGYTF.

This clonotype came up many times. The V call is TRBV7-9, the J call TRBJ2-1; D gene ambiguous. Trimming took off 5 bases at V and 10 bases at J, with 9 bases between the two ends. Germline CDR1 and CDR2: SEHNR and FQNEAQ (reference sequence). The CDR3 length is 11 residues. The CDR3 here is CASSPSREQFF. CDR3 in DNA: TGTGCCAGCAGCCCCTCCCGAGAGCAGTTCTTC.

This clonotype was seen many times. V is TRBV7-9 and J is TRBJ2-7; TRBD2 matches at 9 bases. V was pared by 8 bases and J by 2 bases, with 4 bases of the junction left unmatched. CDR1 is SEHNR, CDR2 FQNEAQ, per germline (reference sequence). CDR3 size: 13 residues. The CDR3 DNA reads as TGTGCCAGCGGCCTAGCGGGACCCTACGAGCAGTACTTC. Protein sequence: CASGLAGPYEQYF.

This clonotype was recorded at least ten times. V usage is TRBV12-3 or TRBV12-4 and J usage is TRBJ1-2; 7 bases match TRBD1. The V segment lost 6 bases and the J segment 5 bases; nucleotides outside the gene matches: 3. This CDR3 region has 12 residues. The CDR3 sequence is CASRLTGYGYTF. The CDR3 coding sequence is TGTGCCAGCAGATTGACAGGGTATGGCTACACCTTC.

The chain has TRBV2 and TRBJ1-1, with D perhaps TRBD1 (6 bases). Trimming pared 7 bases from V and 3 bases from J, leaving 9 bases between. Germline CDR1 SNHLY, CDR2 FYNNEI. The CDR3 is 12 amino acids. CDR3 coding DNA: TGTGCCAGCAACAGGGAGTACACTGAAGCTTTCTTT. As protein: CASNREYTEAFF.